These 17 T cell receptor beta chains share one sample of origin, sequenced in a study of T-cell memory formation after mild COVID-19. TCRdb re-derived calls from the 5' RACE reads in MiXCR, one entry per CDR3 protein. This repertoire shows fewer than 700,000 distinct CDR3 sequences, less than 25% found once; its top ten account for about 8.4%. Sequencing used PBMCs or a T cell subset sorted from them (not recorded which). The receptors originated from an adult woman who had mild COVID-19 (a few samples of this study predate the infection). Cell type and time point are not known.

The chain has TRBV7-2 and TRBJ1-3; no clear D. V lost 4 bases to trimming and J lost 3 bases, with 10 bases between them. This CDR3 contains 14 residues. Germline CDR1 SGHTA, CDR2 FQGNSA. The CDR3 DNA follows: TGTGCCAGCAGCTCTCCCGGGATTGGAAACACCATATATTTT. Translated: CASSSPGIGNTIYF.

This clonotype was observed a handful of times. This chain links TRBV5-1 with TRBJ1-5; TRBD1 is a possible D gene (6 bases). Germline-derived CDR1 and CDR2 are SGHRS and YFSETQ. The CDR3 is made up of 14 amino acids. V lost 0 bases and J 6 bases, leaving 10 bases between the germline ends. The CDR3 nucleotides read TGCGCCAGCAGCTTGGTGGGGGCTGGTCAGCCCCAGCATTTT. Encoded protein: CASSLVGAGQPQHF. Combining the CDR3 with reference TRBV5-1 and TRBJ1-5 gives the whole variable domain KAGVTQTPRYLIKTRGQQVTLSCSPISGHRSVSWYQQTPGQGLQFLFEYFSETQRNKGNFPGRFSGRQFSNSRSEMNVSTLELGDSALYLCASSLVGAGQPQHFGDGTRLSIL.

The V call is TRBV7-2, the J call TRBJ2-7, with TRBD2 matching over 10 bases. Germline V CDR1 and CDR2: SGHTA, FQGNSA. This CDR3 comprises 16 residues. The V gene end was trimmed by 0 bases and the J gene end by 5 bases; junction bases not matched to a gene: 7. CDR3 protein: CASSLAGTSGIHEQYF. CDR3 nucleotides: TGTGCCAGCAGCTTAGCGGGAACTAGCGGGATTCACGAGCAGTACTTC.

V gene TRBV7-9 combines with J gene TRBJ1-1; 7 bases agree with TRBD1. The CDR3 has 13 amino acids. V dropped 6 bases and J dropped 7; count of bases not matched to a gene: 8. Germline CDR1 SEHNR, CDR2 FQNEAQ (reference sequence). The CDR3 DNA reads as TGTGCCAGCAGTAAGTCCGACAGGGATGAAGCTTTCTTT. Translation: CASSKSDRDEAFF.

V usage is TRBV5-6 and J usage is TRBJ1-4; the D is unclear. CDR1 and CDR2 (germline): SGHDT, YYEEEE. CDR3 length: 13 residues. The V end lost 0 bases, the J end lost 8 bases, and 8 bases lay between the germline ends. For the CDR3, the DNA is TGTGCCAGCAGCTTGGTCTCCGGAGAAAAACTGTTTTTT. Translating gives CASSLVSGEKLFF.

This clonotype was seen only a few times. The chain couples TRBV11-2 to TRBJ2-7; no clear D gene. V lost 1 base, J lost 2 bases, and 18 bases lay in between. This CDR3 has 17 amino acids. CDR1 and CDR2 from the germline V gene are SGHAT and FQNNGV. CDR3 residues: CASSLAVSGSSTYEQYF. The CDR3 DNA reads TGTGCCAGCAGCTTAGCCGTTTCCGGGTCATCGACCTACGAGCAGTACTTC. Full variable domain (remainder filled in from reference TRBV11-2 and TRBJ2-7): EAGVAQSPRYKIIEKRQSVAFWCNPISGHATLYWYQQILGQGPKLLIQFQNNGVVDDSQLPKDRFSAERLKGVDSTLKIQPAKLEDSAVYLCASSLAVSGSSTYEQYFGPGTRLTVT.

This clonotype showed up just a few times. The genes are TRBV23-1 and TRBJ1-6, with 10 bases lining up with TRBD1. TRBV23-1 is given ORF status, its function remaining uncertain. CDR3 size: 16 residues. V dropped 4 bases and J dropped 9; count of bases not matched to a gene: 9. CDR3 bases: TGCGCCAGCAGTCCCGGACAGGGGGTTTGTGTTTCACCCCTCCACTTT. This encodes CASSPGQGVCVSPLHF.

CDR3 bases: TGTGCCAGCAGCAACGGCCTGTCTGTGGGGGGGCTCACAGATACGCAGTATTTT. Amino acids: CASSNGLSVGGLTDTQYF. The chain joins TRBV11-2 to TRBJ2-3, with D possibly TRBD2 on 7 matching bases. CDR3 length: 18 residues. Per the germline V gene, CDR1 is SGHAT and CDR2 is FQNNGV. V lost 5 bases, J lost 2 bases, and 23 bases lay in between.

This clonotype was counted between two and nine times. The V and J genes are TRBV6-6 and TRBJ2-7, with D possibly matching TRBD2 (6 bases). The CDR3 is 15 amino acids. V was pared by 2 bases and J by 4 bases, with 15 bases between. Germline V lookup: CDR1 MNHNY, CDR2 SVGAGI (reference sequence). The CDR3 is CASSYQGAGPYEQYF. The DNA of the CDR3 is TGTGCCAGCAGTTACCAGGGCGCGGGGCCATACGAGCAGTACTTC.

The chain's CDR3 is CSALGTGTGELFF. Written as DNA, the CDR3 is TGCAGTGCACTCGGCACAGGCACCGGGGAGCTGTTTTTT. The chain joins TRBV20-1 to TRBJ2-2; tentatively, D is TRBD1 (5 bases). The CDR3 loop spans 13 amino acids. CDR1 and CDR2 (germline): DFQATT, SNEGSKA (reference sequence). The V end lost 6 bases, the J end lost 4 bases, and 12 bases lay between the germline ends.

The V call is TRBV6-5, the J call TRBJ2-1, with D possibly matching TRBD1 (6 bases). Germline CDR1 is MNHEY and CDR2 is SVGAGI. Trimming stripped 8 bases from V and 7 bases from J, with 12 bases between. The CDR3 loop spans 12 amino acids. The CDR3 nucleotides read TGTGCCAGCGGCTGGGGGCGGAATGAGCAGTTCTTC. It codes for CASGWGRNEQFF.

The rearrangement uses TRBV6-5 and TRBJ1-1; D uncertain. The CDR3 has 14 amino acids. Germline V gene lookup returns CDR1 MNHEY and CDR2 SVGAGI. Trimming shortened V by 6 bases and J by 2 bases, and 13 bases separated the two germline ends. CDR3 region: CASSSVWINTEAFF. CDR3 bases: TGTGCCAGCAGCTCAGTTTGGATTAACACTGAAGCTTTCTTT.

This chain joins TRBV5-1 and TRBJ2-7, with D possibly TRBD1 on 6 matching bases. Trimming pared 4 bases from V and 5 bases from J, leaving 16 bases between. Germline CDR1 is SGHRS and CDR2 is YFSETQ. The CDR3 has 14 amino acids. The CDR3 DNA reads TGCGCCAGCAGCGCGTACACTACAGGGAACGAGCAGTACTTC. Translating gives CASSAYTTGNEQYF.

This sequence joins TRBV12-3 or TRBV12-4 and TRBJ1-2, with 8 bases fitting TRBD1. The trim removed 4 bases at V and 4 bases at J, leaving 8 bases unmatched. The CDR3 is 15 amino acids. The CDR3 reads CASSYTGGALYGYTF. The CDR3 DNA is TGTGCCAGCAGTTATACAGGGGGGGCCCTCTATGGCTACACCTTC.

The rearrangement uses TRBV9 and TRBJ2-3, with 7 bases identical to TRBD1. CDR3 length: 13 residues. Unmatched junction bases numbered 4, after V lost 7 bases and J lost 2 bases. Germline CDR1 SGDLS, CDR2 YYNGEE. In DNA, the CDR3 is TGTGCCAGCGAAGGGACAGCCACAGATACGCAGTATTTT. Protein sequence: CASEGTATDTQYF.

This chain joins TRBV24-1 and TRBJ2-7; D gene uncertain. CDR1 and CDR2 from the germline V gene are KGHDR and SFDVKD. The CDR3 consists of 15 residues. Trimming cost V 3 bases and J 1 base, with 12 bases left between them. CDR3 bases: TGTGCCACCAGTGATCCCGGGTCTGGGTCCTACGAGCAGTACTTC. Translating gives CATSDPGSGSYEQYF.

The CDR3 sequence is CASSQGLGRNNEQFF. In DNA form, the CDR3 reads TGTGCCAGCAGCCAAGGTCTGGGGAGAAACAATGAGCAGTTCTTC. The gene calls are TRBV3-1 and TRBJ2-1; TRBD2 might be the D (5 bases). The ends were cut back, 1 base at V and 5 bases at J, with 12 bases in the middle. Germline-derived CDR1 and CDR2 are LGHDT and YNNKEL (reference sequence). CDR3 length: 15 amino acids.